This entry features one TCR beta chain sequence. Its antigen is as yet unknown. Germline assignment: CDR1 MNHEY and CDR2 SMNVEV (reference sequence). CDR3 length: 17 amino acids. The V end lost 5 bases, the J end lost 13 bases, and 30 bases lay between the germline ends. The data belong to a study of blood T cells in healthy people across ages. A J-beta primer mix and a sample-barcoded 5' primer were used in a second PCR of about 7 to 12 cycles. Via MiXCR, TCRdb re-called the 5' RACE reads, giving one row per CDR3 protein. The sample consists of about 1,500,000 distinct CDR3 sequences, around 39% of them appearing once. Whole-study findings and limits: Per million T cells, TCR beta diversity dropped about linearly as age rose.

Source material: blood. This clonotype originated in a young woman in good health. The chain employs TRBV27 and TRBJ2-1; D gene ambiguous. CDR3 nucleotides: TGTGCCAGCAGTCCCGCCTTAGTTACGATCCCCAGAGAGACCCAGTTCTTC. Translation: CASSPALVTIPRETQFF.